Reported below is one T cell receptor (beta chain). The antigen it recognizes is unknown. Base qualities were left out, and no much larger clone turns up one base away. This record comes from a study of T cell responses to AZD1222 COVID-19 vaccine (dated by TCRdb to about 2021). Concerning the study at large: TCR sequencing covered more than 230 trial participants: 200 to 210 given two doses of AZD1222 and 26 given two doses of MenACWY control vaccine. Trial participants were enrolled by age into subgroups of 18-55, 56-69 and 70-plus years, and around 150, 29 and 61 TCR-sequenced participants, respectively, were included in these subgroups. Broad study findings and their caveats: A significant rise in spike-specific TCR breadth and depth was observed after two AZD1222 doses relative to day 0 and relative to MenACWY recipients. Most participants were white British and females outnumbered males, and the authors suggested that clonal diversity may have been underestimated. The 56-69-year group was small, and its depth increase did not reach significance, likely because of low power. Reportedly, close to half of the unique spike-specific TCRs recognized epitopes lying outside the regions that are mutated in the B.1.351 and B.1.1.7 variants. The vaccine-associated CD4 TCRs covered the entire spike protein, and the dominant responses fell in regions 160-218 and 743-854. Conclusions about previously exposed vaccinees are limited because only six or seven AZD1222 recipients were SARS-CoV-2 seropositive at baseline. No day 14 peak-response samples were available, so repertoires were characterized only after the peak T cell response.

The time point label on this specimen signifies: about 28 days (+/-7) after the second vaccine dose. AZD1222 recipients given second doses at about 4 weeks or at about 12 weeks were pooled, since spike-specific TCR depth and breadth were not found to differ between the two schedules. Vaccinee samples came from UK trials COV001 and COV002, including a single-blind randomized controlled phase 2/3 trial of AZD1222 (ChAdOx1 nCoV-19) in healthy adults. Trial participant PBMC samples were collected at day 0 and day 28 after the second dose for TCRbeta chain sequencing. The CDR3 regions of human TCRbeta chains were analyzed by immunosequencing. On the authors' methods: TCRs in the repertoires were matched against a reference library of SARS-CoV-2-specific TCRs that had been generated with the MIRA antigen-specificity platform. Breadth meant the fraction of unique TCRs that were SARS-CoV-2-associated, whereas depth meant the fraction of total T cells that were SARS-CoV-2-associated. Using the MIRA data, each spike-specific TCR was assigned both to the spike region to which the TCR was reactive and to a CD4 or CD8 class. Log10-transformed breadth and depth values were compared by one-way ANOVA with Sidak's multiple comparisons tests. Imported from immuneACCESS, the table was reduced by TCRdb to in-frame sequences with V and J called. These copies leave out some clones; in studies compared against another copy, an unresolved V gene accounts for under half, and the cause of the remainder is not known. V and J calls and clone size are copied from that table; D and trimming were computed from the DNA. Across this sample there are 120,000 or so clones, with 70% to 85% seen only once. The top ten clones comprise over 25% of the sample.

From cysteine to phenylalanine, the CDR3 is 16 amino acids long. Only the CDR3 DNA is retained, 48 bases long and in frame from the first base. The V and J ends are trimmed by 4 bases and 0 bases, leaving 16 bases between them. Sequences SGHTS (CDR1) and YDEGEE (CDR2) are obtained from the germline V gene. Sequences were derived from peripheral blood, sampled 28 days after the second AZD1222 dose. Here the chain combines TRBV5-8 and TRBJ1-2, with no confidently assigned D gene. The sequence was obtained from an adult who received the AZD1222 COVID-19 vaccine. The DNA sequence is given as TGTGCCAGCAGCCAGGCGGCGGGTGGGGCTAACTATGGCTACACCTTC. Its protein product is CASSQAAGGANYGYTF.